This is a list of T cell receptor beta chains from one sample in a study of Graves' ophthalmopathy and Graves' hyperthyroidism. TCRdb used MiXCR to reprocess the multiplex PCR reads, holding one entry per CDR3 protein. Of roughly 500,000 distinct CDR3 sequences detected, approximately 15% appear once; the ten largest clones hold roughly 10%. Sample: blood. The receptors here all came from a woman aged 30 to 39 with Graves' ophthalmopathy. CDR3s include the opening cysteine and the closing phenylalanine or tryptophan. The D gene is left open where the match is weak. Size is stated for part of the rows, as once, few or many counts, or as a class when the clone is expanded.

d_call j_call v_call clone_size cdr3_aa cdr3_nt
. TRBJ2-5 TRBV4-1 . CASSQERGLQETQYF TGCGCCAGCAGCCAAGAGCGGGGCCTCCAAGAGACCCAGTACTTC
. TRBJ2-7 TRBV6-5 many CASSSGLPPYEQYF TGTGCCAGCAGTTCGGGACTCCCCCCTTACGAGCAGTACTTC
. TRBJ2-2 TRBV12-3/TRBV12-4 many CASTLGGELFF TGTGCCAGCACTCTCGGGGGGGAGCTGTTTTTT
. TRBJ2-2 TRBV6-5 many CASSYGTGWTGELFF TGTGCCAGCAGTTACGGCACAGGGTGGACCGGGGAGCTGTTTTTT
. TRBJ1-1 TRBV30 many CAWTLPWMNTEAFF TGTGCCTGGACCCTCCCCTGGATGAACACTGAAGCTTTCTTT
TRBD1 TRBJ1-2 TRBV9 many CASSYGQGGNYGYTF TGTGCCAGCAGCTACGGACAGGGGGGAAACTATGGCTACACCTTC
. TRBJ1-2 TRBV19 . CASSLLQRDGYTF TGTGCCAGTAGTCTTCTACAGCGGGATGGCTACACCTTC
TRBD1 TRBJ1-1 TRBV11-2 many CASSPFLTGTGVYEAFF TGTGCCAGCAGCCCCTTCCTGACCGGGACAGGGGTGTATGAAGCTTTCTTT
. TRBJ2-5 TRBV11-2 . CASSLTGHSETQYF TGTGCCAGCAGCCTTACGGGACATTCAGAGACCCAGTACTTC
. TRBJ1-1 TRBV27 many CASSLLGSGTEAFF TGTGCCAGCAGTTTACTCGGGTCCGGCACTGAAGCTTTCTTT
. TRBJ1-5 TRBV6-1 many CASSVYLDSNQPQHF TGTGCCAGCAGTGTCTACTTGGATAGCAATCAGCCCCAGCATTTT
. TRBJ1-1 TRBV7-3 . CASSLGGTSYTEAFF TGTGCCAGCAGCTTAGGGGGGACATCTTACACTGAAGCTTTCTTT
TRBD2 TRBJ2-7 TRBV7-8 many CASRGPTSGSRYEQYF TGTGCCAGCAGAGGCCCAACTAGCGGGAGTCGGTACGAGCAGTACTTC
. TRBJ1-6 TRBV11-2 many CASSLGEGDNSPLHF TGTGCCAGCAGCTTAGGAGAGGGCGATAATTCACCCCTCCACTTT
. TRBJ1-1 TRBV7-9 few CAAEGGFPNTEAFF TGTGCCGCTGAGGGGGGTTTCCCGAACACTGAAGCTTTCTTT
. TRBJ1-5 TRBV7-8 few CASTSGERPQHF TGTGCCAGCACCTCCGGTGAGAGACCCCAGCATTTT
. TRBJ1-5 TRBV2 . CASRGPLRDSNQPQHF TGTGCCAGCCGCGGGCCTCTAAGGGATAGCAATCAGCCCCAGCATTTT
. TRBJ1-2 TRBV6-2/TRBV6-3 many CASSYQVYYGYTF TGTGCCAGCAGTTACCAGGTCTACTATGGCTACACCTTC